This T cell receptor beta chain is from a study of cytomegalovirus exposure and HLA in healthy donors. The CDR3 length is 15 residues. Germline CDR1 and CDR2: SQVTM and ANQGSEA. Trimming removed 3 bases from V and 1 base from J; junction bases left unmatched: 7. Vbeta (60) and Jbeta (13) primers were used in the PCR. Using immunoSEQ multiplex PCR, the repertoire was profiled, and TCRdb retains in-frame clones only, with some absent. The sample records roughly 120,000 clones, 77% being singletons. Concerning this clone: Antigen unknown.

Overall study results and limits: TCR beta V segments were, for the most part, productive about 87% or about 30% of the time in an earlier analysis. In a later analysis, TCR beta V- and J-gene trimming showed a link to a missense DCLRE1C variant.

Each donor was nominally healthy when sampled (though unrecorded immune exposures were likely). This rearrangement joins TRBV29-1 to TRBJ2-3, with 7 bases fitting TRBD2. Material: PBMCs. The clonotype was recovered from a human donor in good health. The CDR3 reads CSVDRPGGGTDTQYF. As DNA, the CDR3 is TGCAGCGTTGACAGGCCTGGGGGGGGCACAGATACGCAGTATTTT.